The 19 T cell receptor beta chains below all came from one sample that was sequenced in a study of control samples from healthy donors and cancer patients. Repertoires were generated with immunoSEQ multiplex PCR, while TCRdb's copy carries only in-frame clones and drops some. The repertoire consists of roughly 80,000 clones, with 85% to 90% occurring once and the leading ten covering around 5.8%. Source material: blood. The receptors originated from a man over 45 in good health.

The rearrangement uses TRBV27 and TRBJ1-6; 7 bases map to TRBD1. CDR3 length: 16 residues. V lost 6 bases, J lost 0 bases, and 5 bases stayed unmatched. CDR1 MNHEY and CDR2 SMNVEV come from the germline V gene (reference sequence). The CDR3 spells CASRGDRGSYNSPLHF. For the CDR3, the DNA is TGTGCCAGCAGAGGGGACAGAGGCTCCTATAATTCACCCCTCCACTTT.

The chain couples TRBV10-3 to TRBJ2-5; D could derive from TRBD1 or TRBD2 (6 bases each). This CDR3 spans 16 amino acids. In germline, CDR1 is ENHRY, CDR2 SYGVKD. The germline V and J ends were trimmed by 2 bases and 0 bases, with 13 bases remaining between them. The CDR3 DNA sequence: TGTGCCATCAGTGAGGAGGGAGGACAGAACCAAGAGACCCAGTACTTC. Translation: CAISEEGGQNQETQYF.

The chain is built from TRBV5-1 and TRBJ2-3; D may be TRBD1 (5 bases). There are 17 residues in the CDR3. V was pared by 4 bases and J by 2 bases, with 20 bases between. CDR1 SGHRS and CDR2 YFSETQ come from the germline V gene. The CDR3 is CASSPGRALSPTDTQYF. CDR3 sequence (DNA): TGCGCCAGCAGCCCCGGCAGGGCCTTATCCCCCACAGATACGCAGTATTTT.

V usage is TRBV7-6 and J usage is TRBJ2-3; 8 bases map to TRBD2. The V gene's germline CDR1 is SGHVS and CDR2 FNYEAQ. The length of the CDR3 is 15 residues. V shed 6 bases and J 3 bases; nucleotides not matched to a gene: 8. CDR3 sequence (DNA): TGTGCCAGCAGACTAACTAGCGGATCTACAGATACGCAGTATTTT. It specifies CASRLTSGSTDTQYF.

This clone occurred once. The chain is built from TRBV5-1 and TRBJ1-4; D gene unclear. The CDR3 has 14 amino acids. Per germline, CDR1 SGHRS and CDR2 YFSETQ. The V end was cut by 3 bases, the J end by 0 bases, with 6 bases between. Written as DNA, the CDR3 is TGCGCCAGCAGCTACACGGCAACTAATGAAAAACTGTTTTTT. This encodes CASSYTATNEKLFF.

The CDR3 nucleotides are TGCAGTGCTAGTAGGCTAGCGGCCTTAAACAATGAGCAGTTCTTC. Translation: CSASRLAALNNEQFF. V and J are TRBV20-1 and TRBJ2-1; TRBD2 aligns across 7 bases. The germline CDR1 and CDR2 sequences are DFQATT and SNEGSKA (reference sequence). The CDR3 has 15 amino acids. J was trimmed by 5 bases and V by 3 bases; bases with no gene match: 10.

The genes are TRBV2 and TRBJ1-4; 8 positions agree with TRBD1. CDR1 is SNHLY and CDR2 is FYNNEI in the germline V gene. The junction had 7 bases not matched to a gene; V was cut back by 6 bases and J by 7 bases. The CDR3 consists of 14 residues. The CDR3 region has the DNA TGTGCCAGCAGGCCGGGACAGGTTGCTGAAAAACTGTTTTTT. It specifies CASRPGQVAEKLFF. Full variable domain (outside the CDR3, taken from reference TRBV2 and TRBJ1-4): EPEVTQTPSHQVTQMGQEVILRCVPISNHLYFYWYRQILGQKVEFLVSFYNNEISEKSEIFDDQFSVERPDGSNFTLKIRSTKLEDSAMYFCASRPGQVAEKLFFGSGTQLSVL.

J is TRBJ2-7 and V is TRBV30, with 10 bases aligning to TRBD2. This CDR3 is built from 13 residues. Germline V gives CDR1 GTSNPN, CDR2 SVGIG (reference sequence). The ends lost 5 bases at V and 1 base at J; junction bases unmatched: 2. CDR3 region: CAWVAGGSYEQYF. CDR3 sequence (DNA): TGTGCCTGGGTAGCGGGGGGATCCTACGAGCAGTACTTC.

This chain uses TRBV14 with TRBJ1-2; D is unclear. V was trimmed by 0 bases and J by 0 bases, leaving 8 bases between them. The CDR3 totals 15 residues. Germline CDR1 reads SGHDN; CDR2 reads FVKESK. CDR3 DNA: TGTGCCAGCAGCCAAGATGGAAGTCCTAACTATGGCTACACCTTC. Its translation: CASSQDGSPNYGYTF.

The chain has TRBV30 and TRBJ2-1; 14 bases match TRBD2. Losses at the gene ends were 2 bases for V and 12 bases for J; bases not matched to a gene: 12. The CDR3 extends over 16 amino acids. CDR1 is GTSNPN, CDR2 SVGIG, per germline (reference sequence). The CDR3 bases are TGTGCCTGGAGTAAAAATTTCGGACTAGCGGGGGGCGTGCAGTTCTTC. This gives the protein CAWSKNFGLAGGVQFF.

The genes are TRBV19 and TRBJ1-1; D unclear. The germline V and J ends were trimmed by 3 bases and 3 bases, with 2 bases remaining between them. The germline V gene encodes CDR1 LNHDA and CDR2 SQIVND (reference sequence). The CDR3 consists of 11 residues. The CDR3 spells CASSMYTEAFF. CDR3 sequence (DNA): TGTGCCAGTAGTATGTACACTGAAGCTTTCTTT.

The chain uses TRBV12-5 and TRBJ1-3; 11 bases map to TRBD1. V was pared by 2 bases and J by 3 bases, with 6 bases of the junction left unmatched. The germline gives CDR1 LGHNT, CDR2 FRNRAP. The CDR3 consists of 17 residues. The CDR3 nucleotides read TGTGCTAGTGGTTTGATCATCGGGACAGGGGGTGGAAACACCATATATTTT. This sequence encodes CASGLIIGTGGGNTIYF.

With regard to this clone: The identical CDR3 is also encoded by other nucleotide sequences in the sample. The chain recombines TRBV12-2 with TRBJ1-4; the D call of TRBD1 is as the table states it, not checked on the DNA. TRBV12-2 is tagged as a pseudogene. CDR3 size: 17 residues. In DNA, the CDR3 is TGTGCAAGTCGCTTCTTGACAGCCTTAACAACTAATGAAAAACTGTTTTTT. This encodes CASRFLTALTTNEKLFF.

This clone was seen a few times. J is TRBJ1-2 and V is TRBV27; perhaps TRBD1 as D (6 bases). V was pared by 3 bases and J by 5 bases, with 10 bases between. CDR3 size: 13 residues. Germline loops: CDR1 MNHEY, CDR2 SMNVEV (reference sequence). This CDR3 reads CASSFGGRYGYTF. CDR3 nucleotides: TGTGCCAGCAGTTTCGGGGGCCGGTATGGCTACACCTTC.

This chain connects TRBV6-5 to TRBJ2-5; 7 nucleotides align to TRBD1. The CDR3 runs to 14 residues. V trimming: 1 base; J trimming: 3 bases; junction bases outside the gene matches: 2. Germline V CDR1 and CDR2: MNHEY, SVGAGI. The CDR3 protein is CASSYFGTEETQYF. The CDR3 DNA reads as TGTGCCAGCAGTTACTTTGGGACAGAAGAGACCCAGTACTTC.

This chain links TRBV5-4 with TRBJ2-1; 7 bases agree with TRBD1. Germline CDR1 is SGHNT and CDR2 is YYREEE (reference sequence). Trimming took 2 bases from V and 15 from J; bases not matched to a gene: 14. The CDR3 consists of 14 residues. The CDR3 reads CASSLNDRELTGFF. In DNA form, the CDR3 reads TGTGCCAGCAGCTTAAACGACAGGGAGCTAACCGGGTTCTTC.

This sequence joins TRBV10-2 and TRBJ1-6, with D hard to call. CDR1 and CDR2 (germline): WSHSY, SAAADI. The CDR3 sequence is 14 residues long. Trimming stripped 6 bases from V and 0 bases from J, with 6 bases between. The CDR3 DNA follows: TGCGCCAGCAGGGGGAGCTCCTATAATTCACCCCTCCACTTT. Encoded protein: CASRGSSYNSPLHF.

The count of this clone is one. The chain joins TRBV19 to TRBJ2-1; 8 bases line up with TRBD1. CDR3 length: 13 amino acids. CDR1 is LNHDA and CDR2 is SQIVND in the germline V gene (reference sequence). Unmatched junction bases numbered 7, after V lost 9 bases and J lost 6 bases. The CDR3 sequence: CASLDRDRNEQFF. CDR3 sequence (DNA): TGTGCCAGCTTGGACAGGGATCGCAATGAGCAGTTCTTC.

For the CDR3, the DNA is TGTGCCTGGAGTCGACCGGGACAGGGAATGAACACTGAAGCTTTCTTT. Translation: CAWSRPGQGMNTEAFF. The J gene is TRBJ1-1, the V gene TRBV30, with 9 bases matching TRBD1. There are 16 residues in the CDR3. CDR1 is GTSNPN, CDR2 SVGIG, per germline (reference sequence). The V segment lost 2 bases and the J segment 0 bases; nucleotides outside the gene matches: 7.